Following are 28 T cell receptor beta chains from one sample sequenced in a study of cytomegalovirus exposure and HLA in healthy donors. PCR primers comprised 60 Vbeta and 13 Jbeta primers. The assay was immunoSEQ multiplex PCR, and TCRdb's table has in-frame clones only and misses some. The sample has around 100,000 clones, just under 70% seen once. Sequencing was carried out using PBMCs. The source of these receptors is a young man in good health and CMV-seropositive.

The rearrangement joins TRBV6-5 to TRBJ2-7; weak D call: TRBD2 (5 bases). Germline values: CDR1 MNHEY, CDR2 SVGAGI. The CDR3 loop spans 14 amino acids. Between the trimmed V and J ends, which lost 4 bases and 9 bases, there was a span of 19 bases. CDR3 amino acids: CASSSPEFGVGQYF. CDR3 DNA: TGTGCCAGCAGTTCCCCGGAATTCGGGGTCGGGCAGTACTTC.

Only one count was recorded for this clone. V usage is TRBV30 and J usage is TRBJ1-1; tentatively, D is TRBD1 (5 bases). Trimming removed 3 bases from V and 8 bases from J, with 19 bases in between. This CDR3 is built from 14 residues. CDR1 is GTSNPN and CDR2 is SVGIG in the germline V gene (reference sequence). The CDR3 is CAWSPQATQREAFF. DNA of the CDR3: TGTGCCTGGAGCCCACAGGCCACCCAAAGGGAAGCTTTCTTT. The variable domain in full, with the rest retrieved from reference TRBV30 and TRBJ1-1, is SQTIHQWPATLVQPVGSPLSLECTVEGTSNPNLYWYRQAAGRGLQLLFYSVGIGQISSEVPQNLSASRPQDRQFILSSKKLLLSDSGFYLCAWSPQATQREAFFGQGTRLTVV.

The V and J genes are TRBV6-5 and TRBJ1-1; no clear D gene. Germline values: CDR1 MNHEY, CDR2 SVGAGI. Trimming left V 4 bases short and J 1 base short, with 10 bases between. The CDR3 contains 14 residues. CDR3 protein: CASSSRPENTEAFF. CDR3 coding DNA: TGTGCCAGCAGTTCGCGGCCCGAGAACACTGAAGCTTTCTTT.

CDR3 in amino acids: CASSELGHKNTEAFF. The CDR3, as DNA: TGTGCCAGCAGTGAACTGGGACACAAGAACACTGAAGCTTTCTTT. This rearrangement joins TRBV6-1 to TRBJ1-1, with D perhaps TRBD1 (6 bases). This CDR3 has 15 residues. Between the trimmed V and J ends, which lost 2 bases and 1 base, there was a span of 11 bases. CDR1 and CDR2 (germline): MNHNS, SASEGT.

J is TRBJ2-4 and V is TRBV7-8; 8 bases are shared with TRBD2. The CDR3 is made up of 20 amino acids. Losses at the gene ends were 2 bases for V and 0 bases for J; bases not matched to a gene: 15. The germline CDR1 and CDR2 sequences are SGHVS and FQNEAQ. Here the CDR3 reads CASSLYLREGFSQAKNIQYF. The CDR3 DNA reads as TGTGCCAGCAGCTTATACCTACGGGAGGGTTTCTCTCAAGCCAAAAACATTCAGTACTTC.

The J gene is TRBJ2-1, the V gene TRBV27, with 9 bases matching TRBD1. The CDR3 runs 15 residues. Germline CDR1 and CDR2: MNHEY and SMNVEV (reference sequence). Trimming cost V 3 bases and J 4 bases; bases outside gene matches: 4. The CDR3 loop reads CASSFRDREYNEQFF. As DNA, the CDR3 is TGTGCCAGCAGTTTCCGGGACAGGGAATACAATGAGCAGTTCTTC.

The rearrangement joins TRBV4-1 to TRBJ1-5; D unclear. With 1 base removed from V and 6 bases from J, the gap between germline ends came to 13 bases. Germline CDR1 and CDR2: MGHRA and YSYEKL. The CDR3 has 15 amino acids. CDR3 region: CASSQAHTTGQPQHF. For the CDR3, the DNA is TGCGCCAGCAGCCAAGCCCATACGACGGGTCAGCCCCAGCATTTT.

The chain recombines TRBV5-1 with TRBJ2-3; D is perhaps TRBD2 (5 bases). V shed 0 bases and J shed 1 base, with 9 bases lying between them. Germline values: CDR1 SGHRS, CDR2 YFSETQ. This CDR3 region has 15 residues. CDR3 nucleotide sequence: TGCGCCAGCAGCTTGGGATCCGGGGGCACAGATACGCAGTATTTT. As protein: CASSLGSGGTDTQYF.

The chain recombines TRBV4-1 with TRBJ1-2; 7 bases fit TRBD1. Germline CDR1 and CDR2: MGHRA and YSYEKL. The CDR3 runs 17 residues. V shed 1 base and J 8 bases; nucleotides not matched to a gene: 16. Here the CDR3 reads CASSQALQGPVLKGYTF. CDR3 nucleotides: TGCGCCAGCAGCCAAGCCCTACAGGGGCCCGTCTTGAAGGGCTACACCTTC.

The V and J genes are TRBV14 and TRBJ2-1, with D uncertain. V dropped 0 bases and J dropped 0 bases, with 9 bases sitting between them. Germline V gene sequence: CDR1 SGHDN, CDR2 FVKESK. The CDR3 is 16 amino acids. DNA of the CDR3: TGTGCCAGCAGCCAAGACGCTATCCACTCCTACAATGAGCAGTTCTTC. It is translated as CASSQDAIHSYNEQFF.

The chain has TRBV6-1 and TRBJ2-7, with TRBD2 matching over 7 bases. CDR1 is MNHNS and CDR2 is SASEGT in the germline V gene. V was pared by 2 bases and J by 0 bases, with 10 bases of the junction left unmatched. The CDR3 has 17 residues. CDR3 coding DNA: TGTGCCAGCAGTGAAATCGGGGGGACTCGGAGCTCCTACGAGCAGTACGTC. It is translated as CASSEIGGTRSSYEQYV.

The chain employs TRBV29-1 and TRBJ1-4; D is possibly TRBD1 (6 bases). CDR3 length: 14 residues. The germline CDR1 and CDR2 sequences are SQVTM and ANQGSEA. Trimming stripped 6 bases from V and 4 bases from J, with 15 bases between. CDR3: CSVGGTSRNEKLFF. The CDR3 region has the DNA TGCAGCGTCGGGGGGACATCGCGTAATGAAAAACTGTTTTTT.

The V call is TRBV19, the J call TRBJ2-2, with D possibly being TRBD1 (5 bases). The CDR3 extends over 14 amino acids. V was shortened by 2 bases and J by 4 bases, with 8 bases between the two germline ends. Germline values: CDR1 LNHDA, CDR2 SQIVND (reference sequence). In DNA form, the CDR3 reads TGTGCCAGTAGTATAACGCAGGGCACCGGGGAGCTGTTTTTT. Translation gives CASSITQGTGELFF.

Comments on this clone: The germline gene is not matched at one end of the junction; a read error may be the cause. The chain is built from TRBV30 and TRBJ2-2, with TRBD2 matching 7 bases. Germline lookup yields CDR1 GTSNPN and CDR2 SVGIG (reference sequence). CDR3 length equals 12 residues. Here the CDR3 reads CTLGGWTGELFF. CDR3 sequence (DNA): TGCACCTTGGGGGGGTGGACCGGGGAGCTGTTTTTT. The entire variable domain, with the rest obtained from reference TRBV30 and TRBJ2-2, is as follows: SQTIHQWPATLVQPVGSPLSLECTVEGTSNPNLYWYRQAAGRGLQLLFYSVGIGQISSEVPQNLSASRPQDRQFILSSKKLLLSDSGFYLCTLGGWTGELFFGEGSRLTVL.

J is TRBJ2-1 and V is TRBV2; TRBD1 agrees at 8 bases. The CDR3 has 14 residues. Germline lookup yields CDR1 SNHLY and CDR2 FYNNEI. After removal of 4 bases from V and 4 bases from J, the junction contained 3 bases not matched to a gene. The CDR3 DNA follows: TGTGCCAGCAGTGCAGGGGGCGGGTACAATGAGCAGTTCTTC. This encodes CASSAGGGYNEQFF.

The sample holds one count of this clone. V is TRBV11-1 and J is TRBJ1-4; the D is unclear. CDR3 length: 16 residues. Trimming cost V 5 bases and J 3 bases, with 16 bases left between them. Germline V gene sequence: CDR1 SGHAT, CDR2 FQDESV (reference sequence). The CDR3 DNA sequence: TGTGCCAGCAGCGCCTTAACCGGGAACCCTAATGAAAAACTGTTTTTT. Encoded protein: CASSALTGNPNEKLFF.

The V and J genes are TRBV5-4 and TRBJ2-3, with TRBD2 matching over 16 bases. The CDR3 extends over 17 amino acids. Germline assignment: CDR1 SGHNT and CDR2 YYREEE (reference sequence). V lost 6 bases, J lost 2 bases, and 6 bases stayed unmatched. CDR3 sequence: CASMGTSGGGHTDTQYF. The CDR3 DNA reads TGTGCCAGCATGGGGACTAGCGGGGGGGGACACACAGATACGCAGTATTTT.

The V call is TRBV21-1, the J call TRBJ2-5; no check of the table's D call, TRBD1, against the DNA was made. TRBV21-1 is reported as a pseudogene. The CDR3 consists of 19 residues. Written as DNA, the CDR3 is TGTGCCAGCAGCAAAGCGCTGTTGCCTCGGACAGGGTATTTGGAGACCCAGTACTTC. Translation gives CASSKALLPRTGYLETQYF.

The chain is built from TRBV7-3 and TRBJ1-1, with D unclear. V shed 0 bases and J shed 0 bases, with 26 bases lying between them. This CDR3 is 21 amino acids long. CDR1 and CDR2 from the germline V gene are SGHTA and FQGTGA. CDR3 amino acids: CASSLTPLRPTNTCVNTEAFF. CDR3 nucleotide sequence: TGTGCCAGCAGCTTAACGCCCCTCCGGCCCACTAACACCTGCGTGAACACTGAAGCTTTCTTT.

The genes are TRBV7-9 and TRBJ2-4; 9 nucleotides align to TRBD1. Germline CDR1 reads SEHNR; CDR2 reads FQNEAQ (reference sequence). The V segment lost 5 bases and the J segment 3 bases; nucleotides outside the gene matches: 11. The CDR3 spans 17 residues. As DNA, the CDR3 is TGTGCCAGCAGCCCTCGACAGGGGGAACGAGGCAAAAACATTCAGTACTTC. Translating gives CASSPRQGERGKNIQYF.

The chain joins TRBV5-4 to TRBJ2-6; 7 nucleotides match TRBD1. Germline trimming cut 4 bases from V and 4 bases from J; bases unmatched to any gene: 11. This CDR3 is built from 17 residues. Germline CDR1 SGHNT, CDR2 YYREEE (reference sequence). This chain's CDR3 is CASSPAKGAEGANVLTF. The CDR3, as DNA: TGTGCCAGCAGCCCGGCAAAGGGGGCAGAAGGGGCCAACGTCCTGACTTTC. The full variable domain, with the rest looked up from reference TRBV5-4 and TRBJ2-6, is ETGVTQSPTHLIKTRGQQVTLRCSSQSGHNTVSWYQQALGQGPQFIFQYYREEENGRGNFPPRFSGLQFPNYSSELNVNALELDDSALYLCASSPAKGAEGANVLTFGAGSRLTVL.

This clone turned up a few times. Different DNA sequences within this sample yield the same CDR3. The chain uses TRBV7-3 and TRBJ2-3, with 9 positions matching TRBD1. In germline, CDR1 is SGHTA, CDR2 FQGTGA. The length of the CDR3 is 13 residues. With 5 bases clipped from V and 5 bases from J, the junction kept 2 bases outside the gene matches. The CDR3 protein is CASSRDREDTQYF. In nucleotides, the CDR3 is TGTGCCAGCAGCCGGGACAGGGAAGATACGCAGTATTTT. Complete variable domain (other parts from reference TRBV7-3 and TRBJ2-3): GAGVSQTPSNKVTEKGKYVELRCDPISGHTALYWYRQSLGQGPEFLIYFQGTGAADDSGLPNDRFFAVRPEGSVSTLKIQRTERGDSAVYLCASSRDREDTQYFGPGTRLTVL.

To note about this clone: One end of the junction fails to match germline, which may point to a read error. This chain links TRBV27 with TRBJ2-1; the match to TRBD2 covers 9 bases. CDR3 length: 15 amino acids. Germline values: CDR1 MNHEY, CDR2 SMNVEV (reference sequence). The DNA of the CDR3 is TGTGCCAGCAGTATTAGCGGGAGTCTCTACAATAAGCAGTTCTTC. It yields the protein CASSISGSLYNKQFF.

The chain has TRBV29-1 and TRBJ1-1; 7 bases are shared with TRBD1. V shed 4 bases and J 3 bases; nucleotides not matched to a gene: 5. CDR1 SQVTM and CDR2 ANQGSEA come from the germline V gene. The CDR3 runs 13 residues. In DNA form, the CDR3 reads TGCAGCGTTGGGCCCAGGGGGGACACTGAAGCTTTCTTT. Amino acid sequence: CSVGPRGDTEAFF.

The rearrangement joins TRBV30 to TRBJ2-1; 7 bases agree with TRBD2. The CDR3 extends over 13 amino acids. Germline loops: CDR1 GTSNPN, CDR2 SVGIG (reference sequence). Unmatched junction bases numbered 9, after V lost 4 bases and J lost 9 bases. CDR3 bases: TGTGCCTGGACTTGGGGGGGGTCCAGTGAGCAGTTCTTC. It specifies CAWTWGGSSEQFF.

The chain couples TRBV5-4 to TRBJ2-7; tentatively, D is TRBD2 (6 bases). V was pared by 5 bases and J by 0 bases, with 9 bases between. In germline, CDR1 is SGHNT, CDR2 YYREEE (reference sequence). The CDR3 loop spans 13 amino acids. This CDR3 reads CASRGDSSYEQYV. CDR3 coding DNA: TGTGCCAGCAGGGGGGACTCCTCCTACGAGCAGTACGTC.

This clone showed up just once. This chain uses TRBV28 with TRBJ1-1; 9 nucleotides match TRBD1. The CDR3 loop spans 15 amino acids. The V segment lost 4 bases and the J segment 4 bases; nucleotides outside the gene matches: 7. From germline, CDR1 is MDHEN and CDR2 SYDVKM. The CDR3 coding sequence is TGTGCCAGCAGTTCGCCCGGACAGGGGAGCACTGAAGCTTTCTTT. Translated: CASSSPGQGSTEAFF.

The chain joins TRBV4-2 to TRBJ1-2, with D possibly being TRBD1 (5 bases). Germline-derived CDR1 and CDR2 are LGHNA and YNFKEQ. V lost 0 bases and J 8 bases, leaving 16 bases between the germline ends. This CDR3 has 15 amino acids. CDR3 in DNA: TGTGCCAGCAGCCAAGAGTGGGATGGGGCTGCCGGCTACACCTTC. Amino acid sequence: CASSQEWDGAAGYTF.